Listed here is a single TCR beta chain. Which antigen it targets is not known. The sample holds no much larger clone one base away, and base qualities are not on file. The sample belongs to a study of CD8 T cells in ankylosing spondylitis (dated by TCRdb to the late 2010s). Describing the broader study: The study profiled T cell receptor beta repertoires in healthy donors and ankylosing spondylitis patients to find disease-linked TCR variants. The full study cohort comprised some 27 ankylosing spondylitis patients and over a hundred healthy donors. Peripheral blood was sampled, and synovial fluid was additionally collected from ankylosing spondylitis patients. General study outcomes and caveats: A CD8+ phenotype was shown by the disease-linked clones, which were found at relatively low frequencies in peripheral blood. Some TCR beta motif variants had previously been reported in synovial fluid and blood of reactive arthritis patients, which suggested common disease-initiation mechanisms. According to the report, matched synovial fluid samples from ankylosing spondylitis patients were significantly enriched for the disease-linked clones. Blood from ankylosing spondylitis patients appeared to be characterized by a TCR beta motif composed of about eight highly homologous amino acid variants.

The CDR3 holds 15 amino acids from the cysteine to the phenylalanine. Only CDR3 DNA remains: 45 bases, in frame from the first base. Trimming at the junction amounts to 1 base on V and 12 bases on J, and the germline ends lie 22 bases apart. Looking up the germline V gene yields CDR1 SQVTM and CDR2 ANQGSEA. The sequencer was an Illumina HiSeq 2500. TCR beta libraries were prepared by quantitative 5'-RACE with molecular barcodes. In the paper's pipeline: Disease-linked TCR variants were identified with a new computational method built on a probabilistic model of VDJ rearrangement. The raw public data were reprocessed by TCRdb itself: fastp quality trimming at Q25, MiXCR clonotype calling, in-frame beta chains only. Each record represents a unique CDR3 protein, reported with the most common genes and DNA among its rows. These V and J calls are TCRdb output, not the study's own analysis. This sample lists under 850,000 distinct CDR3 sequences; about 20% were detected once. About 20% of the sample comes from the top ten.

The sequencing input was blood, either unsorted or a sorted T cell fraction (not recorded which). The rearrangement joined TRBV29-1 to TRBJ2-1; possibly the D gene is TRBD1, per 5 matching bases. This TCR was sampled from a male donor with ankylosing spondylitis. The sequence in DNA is TGCAGCGTTGAAGTACAGGTCCCTGGTGGAAGGTGGCAGTTCTTC. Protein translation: CSVEVQVPGGRWQFF.